What follows describes a single T cell receptor beta chain. As yet, its antigen is unknown. V lost 2 bases, J lost 3 bases, and 6 bases stayed unmatched. Germline CDR1 and CDR2: SGHDT and YYEEEE. This CDR3 region has 15 residues. Repertoires were generated with immunoSEQ multiplex PCR, while TCRdb's copy carries only in-frame clones and drops some. Found here are 75,000 to 100,000 clones, approximately 80% of them singletons; the top ten hold roughly 5.2%. The data originate from a study of OX40 agonist ivuxolimab in advanced cancers. Background on the study: Patients were dosed intravenously with ivuxolimab at 0.01 to 10 mg/kg every 2 weeks. Patients in dose escalation had liver, melanoma, kidney or head and neck cancers.

Findings of the study overall: Both CD4+ and CD8+ T cell populations in blood had undergone clonal expansion by week 6 at 0.1 to 3.0 mg/kg. Expanded peripheral T cell antigen specificity was not determined.

The chain couples TRBV5-6 to TRBJ2-3, with TRBD2 identical over 7 bases. Sample: CD4+ or CD8+ T cells sorted from blood, taken in a trial of the OX40 agonist ivuxolimab. The clonotype was recovered from an adult with an advanced solid tumor such as melanoma, head and neck, liver or kidney cancer. The CDR3 DNA follows: TGTGCCAGCAGCTTCGTGTCGGGAGGAACAGATACGCAGTATTTT. Residues: CASSFVSGGTDTQYF.